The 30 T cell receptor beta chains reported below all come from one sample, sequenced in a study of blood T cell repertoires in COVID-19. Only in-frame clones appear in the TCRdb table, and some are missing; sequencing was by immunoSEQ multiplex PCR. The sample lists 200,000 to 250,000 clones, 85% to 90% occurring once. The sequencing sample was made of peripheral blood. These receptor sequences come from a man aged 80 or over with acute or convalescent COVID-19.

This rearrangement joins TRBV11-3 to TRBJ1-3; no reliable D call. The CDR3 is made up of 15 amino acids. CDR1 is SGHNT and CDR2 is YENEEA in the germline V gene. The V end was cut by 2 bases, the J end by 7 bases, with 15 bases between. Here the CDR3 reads CASSLHSTPGNTIYF. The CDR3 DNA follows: TGTGCCAGCAGCTTACACTCCACACCGGGGAACACCATATATTTT.

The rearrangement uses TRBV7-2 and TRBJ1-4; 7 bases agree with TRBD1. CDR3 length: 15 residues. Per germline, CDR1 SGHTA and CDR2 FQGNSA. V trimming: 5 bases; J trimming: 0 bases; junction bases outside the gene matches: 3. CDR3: CASSKQGATNEKLFF. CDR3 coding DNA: TGTGCCAGCAGCAAGCAGGGGGCAACTAATGAAAAACTGTTTTTT.

As DNA, the CDR3 is TGTGCCAGCAGCCCCTCGAGTAGCGGGGGGGCAGATACGCAGTATTTT. This codes for CASSPSSSGGADTQYF. The chain joins TRBV7-2 to TRBJ2-3; 11 bases align to TRBD2. After removal of 5 bases from V and 4 bases from J, the junction contained 8 bases not matched to a gene. The CDR3 runs 16 residues. CDR1 is SGHTA, CDR2 FQGNSA, per germline. Full variable domain (remainder filled in from reference TRBV7-2 and TRBJ2-3): GAGVSQSPSNKVTEKGKDVELRCDPISGHTALYWYRQSLGQGLEFLIYFQGNSAPDKSGLPSDRFSAERTGGSVSTLTIQRTQQEDSAVYLCASSPSSSGGADTQYFGPGTRLTVL.

CDR3 residues: CASSKGQGDEKLFF. CDR3 coding DNA: TGTGCCAGTAGTAAGGGACAGGGCGATGAAAAACTGTTTTTT. The chain employs TRBV19 and TRBJ1-4; 9 bases are a match to TRBD1. The J segment lost 6 bases and the V segment lost 4 bases, leaving 3 bases of the junction unmatched. Germline CDR1 LNHDA, CDR2 SQIVND (reference sequence). The CDR3 has 14 residues. The full variable domain, completed using reference TRBV19 and TRBJ1-4, is DGGITQSPKYLFRKEGQNVTLSCEQNLNHDAMYWYRQDPGQGLRLIYYSQIVNDFQKGDIAEGYSVSREKKESFPLTVTSAQKNPTAFYLCASSKGQGDEKLFFGSGTQLSVL.

For the CDR3, the DNA is TGCAGCGTTCAGAGAGGAGGGTATGCAGATACGCAGTATTTT. Encoded protein: CSVQRGGYADTQYF. V usage is TRBV29-1 and J usage is TRBJ2-3, with D perhaps TRBD2 (6 bases). The CDR3 is 14 amino acids. Trimming pared 5 bases from V and 4 bases from J, leaving 16 bases between. CDR1 is SQVTM, CDR2 ANQGSEA, per germline.

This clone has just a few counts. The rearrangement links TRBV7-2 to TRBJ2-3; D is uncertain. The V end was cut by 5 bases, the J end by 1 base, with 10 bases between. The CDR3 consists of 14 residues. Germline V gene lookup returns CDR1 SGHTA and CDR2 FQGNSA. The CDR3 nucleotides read TGTGCCAGCAGCATAACAAGTGGCACAGATACGCAGTATTTT. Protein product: CASSITSGTDTQYF.

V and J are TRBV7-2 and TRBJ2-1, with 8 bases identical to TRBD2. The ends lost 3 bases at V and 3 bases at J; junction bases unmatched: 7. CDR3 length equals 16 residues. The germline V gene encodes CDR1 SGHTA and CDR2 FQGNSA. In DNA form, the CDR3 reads TGTGCCAGCAGCTTGGTCGGGGGGGCTAACTACAATGAGCAGTTCTTC. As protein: CASSLVGGANYNEQFF.

CDR3 loop: CASSLGWGGGETQYF. In nucleotides, the CDR3 is TGTGCCAGCAGCTTAGGTTGGGGCGGCGGAGAGACCCAGTACTTC. This chain connects TRBV7-2 to TRBJ2-5; D is perhaps TRBD1 (5 bases). Germline CDR1 reads SGHTA; CDR2 reads FQGNSA. CDR3 length equals 15 residues. V lost 1 base to trimming and J lost 4 bases, with 13 bases between them. Full variable domain (remainder filled in from reference TRBV7-2 and TRBJ2-5): GAGVSQSPSNKVTEKGKDVELRCDPISGHTALYWYRQSLGQGLEFLIYFQGNSAPDKSGLPSDRFSAERTGGSVSTLTIQRTQQEDSAVYLCASSLGWGGGETQYFGPGTRLLVL.

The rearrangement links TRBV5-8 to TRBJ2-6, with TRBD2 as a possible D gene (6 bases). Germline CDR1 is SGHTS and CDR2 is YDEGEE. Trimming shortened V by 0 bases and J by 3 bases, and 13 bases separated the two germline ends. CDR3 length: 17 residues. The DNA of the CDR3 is TGTGCCAGCAGCTTGGTTCTCGGGGGTAGTGGGGCCAACGTCCTGACTTTC. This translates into CASSLVLGGSGANVLTF.

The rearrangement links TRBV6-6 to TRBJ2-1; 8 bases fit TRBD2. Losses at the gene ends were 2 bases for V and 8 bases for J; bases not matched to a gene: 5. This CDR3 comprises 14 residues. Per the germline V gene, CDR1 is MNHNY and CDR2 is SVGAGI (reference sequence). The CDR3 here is CASSYTPSGYEQFF. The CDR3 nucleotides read TGTGCCAGCAGTTACACGCCTAGCGGGTATGAGCAGTTCTTC.

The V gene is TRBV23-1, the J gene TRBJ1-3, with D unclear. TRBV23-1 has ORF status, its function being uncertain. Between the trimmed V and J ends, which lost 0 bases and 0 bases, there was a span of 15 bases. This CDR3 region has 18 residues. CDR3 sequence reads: CASSQSPGRERSGNTIYF. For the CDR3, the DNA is TGCGCCAGCAGTCAATCACCAGGCCGGGAACGCTCTGGAAACACCATATATTTT.

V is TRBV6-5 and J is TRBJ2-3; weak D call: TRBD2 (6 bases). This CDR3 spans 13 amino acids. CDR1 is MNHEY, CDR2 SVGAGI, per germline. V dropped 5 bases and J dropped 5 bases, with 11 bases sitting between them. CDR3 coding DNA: TGTGCCAGCAGTATGACTAGAAGAGATACGCAGTATTTT. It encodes CASSMTRRDTQYF.

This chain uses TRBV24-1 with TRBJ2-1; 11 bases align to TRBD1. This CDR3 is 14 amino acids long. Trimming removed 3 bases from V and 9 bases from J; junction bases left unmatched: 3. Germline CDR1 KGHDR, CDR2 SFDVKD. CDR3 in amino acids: CATSDGQGAREQFF. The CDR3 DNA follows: TGTGCCACCAGTGATGGACAGGGGGCCCGTGAGCAGTTCTTC.

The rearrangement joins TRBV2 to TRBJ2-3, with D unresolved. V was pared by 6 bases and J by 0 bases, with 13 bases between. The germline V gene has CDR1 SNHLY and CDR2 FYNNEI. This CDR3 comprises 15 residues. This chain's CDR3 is CASSLYWRSTDTQYF. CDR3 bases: TGTGCCAGCAGCCTGTACTGGCGGAGCACAGATACGCAGTATTTT.

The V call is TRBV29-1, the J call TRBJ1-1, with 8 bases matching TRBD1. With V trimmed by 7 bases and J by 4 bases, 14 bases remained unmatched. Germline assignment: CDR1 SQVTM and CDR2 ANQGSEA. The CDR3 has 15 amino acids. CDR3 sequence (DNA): TGCAGCGGAGGACAGGGAGGGGGTCCGTCCACTGAAGCTTTCTTT. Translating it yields CSGGQGGGPSTEAFF. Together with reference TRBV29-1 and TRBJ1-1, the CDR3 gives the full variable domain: SAVISQKPSRDICQRGTSLTIQCQVDSQVTMMFWYRQQPGQSLTLIATANQGSEATYESGFVIDKFPISRPNLTFSTLTVSNMSPEDSSIYLCSGGQGGGPSTEAFFGQGTRLTVV.

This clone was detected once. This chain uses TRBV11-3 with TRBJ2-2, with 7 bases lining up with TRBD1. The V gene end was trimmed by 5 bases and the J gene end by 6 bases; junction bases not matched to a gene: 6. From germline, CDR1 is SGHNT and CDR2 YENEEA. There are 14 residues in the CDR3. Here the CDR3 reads CASSLGTVAGELFF. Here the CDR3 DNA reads TGTGCCAGCAGCCTAGGGACAGTAGCCGGGGAGCTGTTTTTT.

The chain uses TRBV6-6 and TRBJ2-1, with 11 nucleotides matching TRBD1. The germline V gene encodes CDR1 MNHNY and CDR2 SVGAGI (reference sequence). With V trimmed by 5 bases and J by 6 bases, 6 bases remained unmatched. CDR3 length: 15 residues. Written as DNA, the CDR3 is TGTGCCAGCAGTAAACGGGACAGGGGGAGCAATGAGCAGTTCTTC. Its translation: CASSKRDRGSNEQFF.

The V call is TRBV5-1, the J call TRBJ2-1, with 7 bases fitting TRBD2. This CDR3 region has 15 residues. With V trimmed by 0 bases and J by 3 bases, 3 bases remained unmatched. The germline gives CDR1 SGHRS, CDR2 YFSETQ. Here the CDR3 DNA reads TGCGCCAGCAGCTTGGAGGGGACTAACTACAATGAGCAGTTCTTC. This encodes CASSLEGTNYNEQFF. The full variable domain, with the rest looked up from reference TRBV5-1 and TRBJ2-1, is KAGVTQTPRYLIKTRGQQVTLSCSPISGHRSVSWYQQTPGQGLQFLFEYFSETQRNKGNFPGRFSGRQFSNSRSEMNVSTLELGDSALYLCASSLEGTNYNEQFFGPGTRLTVL.

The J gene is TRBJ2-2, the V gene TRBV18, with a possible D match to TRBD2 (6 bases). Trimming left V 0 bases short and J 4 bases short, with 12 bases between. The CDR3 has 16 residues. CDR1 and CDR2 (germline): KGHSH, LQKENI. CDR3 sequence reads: CASSPPSGGVTGELFF. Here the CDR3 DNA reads TGTGCCAGCTCACCACCTTCCGGGGGAGTCACCGGGGAGCTGTTTTTT.

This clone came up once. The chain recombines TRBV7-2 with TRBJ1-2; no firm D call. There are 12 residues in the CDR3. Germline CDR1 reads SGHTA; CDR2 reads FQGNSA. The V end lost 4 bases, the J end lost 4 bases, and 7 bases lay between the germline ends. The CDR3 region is CASSSLSYGYTF. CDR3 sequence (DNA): TGTGCCAGCAGCTCCCTTAGCTATGGCTACACCTTC.

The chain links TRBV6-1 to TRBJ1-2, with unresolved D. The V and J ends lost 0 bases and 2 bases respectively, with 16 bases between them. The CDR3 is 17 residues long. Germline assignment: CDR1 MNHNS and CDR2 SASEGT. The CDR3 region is CASSEARTSGINYGYTF. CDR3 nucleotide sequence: TGTGCCAGCAGTGAAGCGAGAACCTCAGGCATAAACTATGGCTACACCTTC.

The CDR3 loop reads CASSLVGGQGEKLFF. CDR3 DNA sequence: TGCGCCAGCAGCTTGGTCGGGGGGCAGGGTGAAAAACTGTTTTTT. This chain joins TRBV5-1 and TRBJ1-4; possible D gene TRBD1, 6 bases. The V gene lost 0 bases and the J gene lost 7 bases, with 13 bases spanning the gap. Germline lookup yields CDR1 SGHRS and CDR2 YFSETQ. The CDR3 consists of 15 residues.

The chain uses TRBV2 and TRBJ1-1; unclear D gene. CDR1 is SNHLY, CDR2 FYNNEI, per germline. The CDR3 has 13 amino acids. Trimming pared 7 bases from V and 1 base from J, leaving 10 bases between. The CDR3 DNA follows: TGTGCCAGCAATCGACTTGGGAACACTGAAGCTTTCTTT. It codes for CASNRLGNTEAFF.

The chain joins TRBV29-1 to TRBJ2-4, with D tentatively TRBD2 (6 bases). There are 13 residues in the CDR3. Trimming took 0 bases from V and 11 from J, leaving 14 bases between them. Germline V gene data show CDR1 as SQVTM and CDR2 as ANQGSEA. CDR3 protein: CSVEDGRGNLQYF. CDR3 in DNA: TGCAGCGTTGAAGATGGACGGGGGAACCTTCAGTACTTC.

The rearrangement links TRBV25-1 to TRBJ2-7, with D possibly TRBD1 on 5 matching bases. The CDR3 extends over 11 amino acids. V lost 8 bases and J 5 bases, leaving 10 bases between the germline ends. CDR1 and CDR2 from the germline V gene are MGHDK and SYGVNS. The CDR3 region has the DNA TGTGCCAGCCTAGGGGTCCACGAGCAGTACTTC. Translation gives CASLGVHEQYF.

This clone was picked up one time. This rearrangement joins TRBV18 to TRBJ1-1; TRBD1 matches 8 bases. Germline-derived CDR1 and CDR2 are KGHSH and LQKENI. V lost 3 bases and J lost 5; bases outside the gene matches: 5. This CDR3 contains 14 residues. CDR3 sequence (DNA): TGTGCCAGCTCACCCGGGACAGGTTTAACTGAAGCTTTCTTT. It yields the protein CASSPGTGLTEAFF.

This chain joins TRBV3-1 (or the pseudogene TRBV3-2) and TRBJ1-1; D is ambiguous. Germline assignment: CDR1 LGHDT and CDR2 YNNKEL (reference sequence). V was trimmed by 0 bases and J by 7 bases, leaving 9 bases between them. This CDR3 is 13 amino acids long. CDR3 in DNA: TGTGCCAGCAGCCAAGACGGAGGGATTGAAGCTTTCTTT. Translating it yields CASSQDGGIEAFF.

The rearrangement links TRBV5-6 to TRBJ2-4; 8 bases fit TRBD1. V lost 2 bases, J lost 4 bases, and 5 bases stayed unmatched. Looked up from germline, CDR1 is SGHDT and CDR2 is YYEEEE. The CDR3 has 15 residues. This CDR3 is CASSFQGTGKNIQYF. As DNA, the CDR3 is TGTGCCAGCAGCTTTCAAGGGACAGGAAAAAACATTCAGTACTTC.

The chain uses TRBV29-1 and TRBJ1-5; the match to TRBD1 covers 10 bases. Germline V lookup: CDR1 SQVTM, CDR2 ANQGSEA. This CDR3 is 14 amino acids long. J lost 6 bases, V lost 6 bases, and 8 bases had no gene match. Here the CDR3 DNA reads TGCAGCGTAGCGACAGGGGGCCGGGGTCAGCCCCAGCATTTT. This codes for CSVATGGRGQPQHF.

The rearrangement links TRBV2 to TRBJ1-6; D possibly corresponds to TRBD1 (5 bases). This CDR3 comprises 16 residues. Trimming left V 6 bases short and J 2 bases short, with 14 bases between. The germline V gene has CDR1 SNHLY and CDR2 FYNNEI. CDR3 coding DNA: TGTGCCAGCAGAGACAGCAGGAGTACCTATAATTCACCCCTCCACTTT. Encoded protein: CASRDSRSTYNSPLHF.